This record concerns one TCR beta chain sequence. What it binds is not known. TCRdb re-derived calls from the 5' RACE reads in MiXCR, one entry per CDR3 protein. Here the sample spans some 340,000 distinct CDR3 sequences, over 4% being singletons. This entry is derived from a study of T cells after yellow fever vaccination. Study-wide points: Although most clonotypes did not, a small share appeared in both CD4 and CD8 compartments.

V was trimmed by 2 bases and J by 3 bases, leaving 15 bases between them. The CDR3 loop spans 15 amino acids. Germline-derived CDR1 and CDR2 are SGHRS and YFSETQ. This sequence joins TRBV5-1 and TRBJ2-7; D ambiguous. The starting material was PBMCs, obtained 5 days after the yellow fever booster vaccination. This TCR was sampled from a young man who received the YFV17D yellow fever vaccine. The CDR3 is CASSFNSPASYEQYF. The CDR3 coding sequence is TGCGCCAGCAGCTTCAATTCACCGGCCAGCTACGAGCAGTACTTC.